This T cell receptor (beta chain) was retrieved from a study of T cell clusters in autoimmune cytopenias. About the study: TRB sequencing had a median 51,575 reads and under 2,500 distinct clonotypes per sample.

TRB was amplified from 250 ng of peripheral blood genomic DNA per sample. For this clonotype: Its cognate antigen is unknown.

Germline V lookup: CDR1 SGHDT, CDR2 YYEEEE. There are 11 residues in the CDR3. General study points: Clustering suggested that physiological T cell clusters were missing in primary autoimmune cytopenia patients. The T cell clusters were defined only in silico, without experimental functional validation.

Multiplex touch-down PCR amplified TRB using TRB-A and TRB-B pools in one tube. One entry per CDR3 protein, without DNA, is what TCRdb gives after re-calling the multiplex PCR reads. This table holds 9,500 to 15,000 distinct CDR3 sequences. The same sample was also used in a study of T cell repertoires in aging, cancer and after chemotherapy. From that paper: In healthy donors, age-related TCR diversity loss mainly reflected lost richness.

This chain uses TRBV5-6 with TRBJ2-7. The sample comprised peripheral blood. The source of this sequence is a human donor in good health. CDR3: CASHGAYEQYF. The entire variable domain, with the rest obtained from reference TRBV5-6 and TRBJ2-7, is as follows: DAGVTQSPTHLIKTRGQQVTLRCSPKSGHDTVSWYQQALGQGPQFIFQYYEEEERQRGNFPDRFSGHQFPNYSSELNVNALLLGDSALYLCASHGAYEQYFGPGTRLTVT.